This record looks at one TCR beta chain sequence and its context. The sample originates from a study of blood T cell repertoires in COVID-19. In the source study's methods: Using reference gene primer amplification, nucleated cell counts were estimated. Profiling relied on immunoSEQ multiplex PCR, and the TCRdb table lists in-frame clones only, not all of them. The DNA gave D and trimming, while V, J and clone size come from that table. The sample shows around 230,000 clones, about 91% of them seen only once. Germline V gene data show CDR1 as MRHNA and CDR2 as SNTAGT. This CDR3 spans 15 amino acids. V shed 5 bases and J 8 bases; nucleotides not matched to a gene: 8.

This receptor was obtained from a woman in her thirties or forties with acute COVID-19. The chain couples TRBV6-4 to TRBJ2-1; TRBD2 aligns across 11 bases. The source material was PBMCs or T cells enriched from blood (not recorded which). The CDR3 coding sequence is TGTGCCAGCAGTATTTCCGCTAGCGGGAGGCATGAGCAGTTCTTC. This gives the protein CASSISASGRHEQFF.